This TCR beta chain was recorded in a study of blood T cell repertoires in COVID-19. This CDR3 comprises 14 residues. Trimming cost V 2 bases and J 5 bases; bases outside gene matches: 3. The germline V gene has CDR1 KGHSH and CDR2 LQKENI. Participants' own reports of clinical history determined their cohort assignment. Produced via immunoSEQ multiplex PCR; TCRdb's table is partial and in-frame only. The repertoire consists of about 370,000 clones, with just over 90% occurring once and the leading ten covering roughly 0.9%. Sequences were obtained from PBMCs or T cells enriched from blood (not recorded which). The V and J genes are TRBV18 and TRBJ1-5, with 7 bases that match TRBD1. The sequence came from a middle-aged woman who had been exposed to COVID-19. The CDR3 spells CASSPLDRYQPQHF. Written as DNA, the CDR3 is TGTGCCAGCTCACCATTGGACAGGTATCAGCCCCAGCATTTT.